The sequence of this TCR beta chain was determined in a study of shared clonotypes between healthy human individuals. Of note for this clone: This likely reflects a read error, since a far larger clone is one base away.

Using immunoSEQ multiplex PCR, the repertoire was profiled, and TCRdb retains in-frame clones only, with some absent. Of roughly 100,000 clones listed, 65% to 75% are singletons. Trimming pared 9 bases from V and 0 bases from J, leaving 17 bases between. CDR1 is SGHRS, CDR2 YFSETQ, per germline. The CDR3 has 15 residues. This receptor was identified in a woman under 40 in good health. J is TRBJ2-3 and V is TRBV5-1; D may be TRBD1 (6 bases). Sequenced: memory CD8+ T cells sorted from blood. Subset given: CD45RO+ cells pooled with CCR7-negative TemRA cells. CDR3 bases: TGCGCCACCGGCGCAGGGGATGCTAGCACAGATACGCAGTATTTT. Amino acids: CATGAGDASTDTQYF.